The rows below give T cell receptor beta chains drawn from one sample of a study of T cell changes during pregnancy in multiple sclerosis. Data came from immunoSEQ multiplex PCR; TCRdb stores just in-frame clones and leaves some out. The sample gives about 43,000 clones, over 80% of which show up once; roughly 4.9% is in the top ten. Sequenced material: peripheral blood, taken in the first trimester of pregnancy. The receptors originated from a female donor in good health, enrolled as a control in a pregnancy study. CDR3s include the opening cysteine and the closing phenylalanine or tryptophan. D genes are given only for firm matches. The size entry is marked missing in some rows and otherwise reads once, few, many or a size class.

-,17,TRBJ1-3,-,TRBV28,TGTGCCAGCAGTAACCCTTCCGGGTCTCTCTCTGGAAACACCATATATTTT,CASSNPSGSLSGNTIYF
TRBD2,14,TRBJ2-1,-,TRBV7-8,TGTGCCAGCAGCTTAATAGCGGGAGAAAGGTGGCGGTTCTTC,CASSLIAGERWRFF
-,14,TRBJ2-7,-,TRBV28,TGTGCCAGCAGTAGTTCCACAGAGTCCTACGAGCAGTACTTC,CASSSSTESYEQYF
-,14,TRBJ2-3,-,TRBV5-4,TGTGCCAGCAGCCCCGGGGGAAACACAGATACGCAGTATTTT,CASSPGGNTDTQYF
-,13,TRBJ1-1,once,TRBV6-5,TGTGCCAGCAGTTATCCGGGGAGCGCTGAAGCTTTCTTT,CASSYPGSAEAFF
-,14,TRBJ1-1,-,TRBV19,TGTGCCAGTAGCACATTTACAGGGCACGGCGGAGCTTTCTTT,CASSTFTGHGGAFF
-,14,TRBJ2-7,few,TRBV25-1,TGTGCCAGCAGTGAACAGGTGGGACTCTACGAGCAGTACTTC,CASSEQVGLYEQYF
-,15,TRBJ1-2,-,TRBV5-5,TGTGCCAGCAGCTTGGCCACAGACGTAAACTATGGCTACACCTTC,CASSLATDVNYGYTF
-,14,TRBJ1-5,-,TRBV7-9,TGTGCCAGCAGCCCGAGTGGTCAGCGTCAGCCCCAGCATTTT,CASSPSGQRQPQHF
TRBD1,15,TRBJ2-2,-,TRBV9,TGTGCCAGCAGCTCTCGGACAGGCACAACGGGGGAGCTGTTTTTT,CASSSRTGTTGELFF
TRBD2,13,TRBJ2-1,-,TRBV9,TGTGCCAGCAGCGCGACTAGCTGGCGTGAGCAGTTCTTC,CASSATSWREQFF
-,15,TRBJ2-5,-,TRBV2,TGTGCCAGCAGTGAACAGGACGGGGTCAAAGAGACCCAGTACTTC,CASSEQDGVKETQYF
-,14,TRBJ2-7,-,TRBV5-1,TGCGCCAGCAGCTCCGAAACCAGGGGCTACGAGCAGTACTTC,CASSSETRGYEQYF
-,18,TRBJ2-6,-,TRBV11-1,TGTGCCAGCAGCCCGGGTTTTCAGGGCCTATCTGGGGCCAACGTCCTGACTTTC,CASSPGFQGLSGANVLTF
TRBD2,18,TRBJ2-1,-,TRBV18,TGTGCCAGCTCGCCCGGCGTGAGGCGGGAGAGCTCCTACAATGAGCAGTTCTTC,CASSPGVRRESSYNEQFF
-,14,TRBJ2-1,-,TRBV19,TGTGCCAGTTGGGACGGGAGCTCCTACAATGAGCAGTTCTTC,CASWDGSSYNEQFF
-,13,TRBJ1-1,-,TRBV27,TGTGCCAGCAGAGGACATGGGTCGGCTGAAGCTTTCTTT,CASRGHGSAEAFF
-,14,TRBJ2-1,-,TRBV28,TGTGCCAGCAGTTTAGGGCAGGCAAGCAATGAGCAGTTCTTC,CASSLGQASNEQFF
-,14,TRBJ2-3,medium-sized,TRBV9,TGTGCCAGCAGCGTAGAGGCGGGGCCAGATACGCAGTATTTT,CASSVEAGPDTQYF
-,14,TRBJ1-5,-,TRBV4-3,TGCGCCAGCAGCCAAGACAGGGTGGGTCAGCCCCAGCATTTT,CASSQDRVGQPQHF
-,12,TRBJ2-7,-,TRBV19,TGTGCCAGGAGGACGGGGGACTACGAGCAGTACTTC,CARRTGDYEQYF
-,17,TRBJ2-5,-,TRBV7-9,TGTGCCAGCAGCTTAGGCACACAGGGGGGGCCCCAAGAGACCCAGTACTTC,CASSLGTQGGPQETQYF
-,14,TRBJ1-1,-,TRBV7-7,TGTGCTAGCAGCCCACTGACAGGGAACACTGAAGCTTTCTTT,CASSPLTGNTEAFF
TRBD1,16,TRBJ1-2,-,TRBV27,TGTGCCAGCAGTTTAGTTGGGGGACAGGTAAACTATGGCTACACCTTC,CASSLVGGQVNYGYTF
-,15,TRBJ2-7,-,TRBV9,TGTGCCAGCAGCCCCCAGGGTCGGGGGTCCTACGAGCAGTACTTC,CASSPQGRGSYEQYF
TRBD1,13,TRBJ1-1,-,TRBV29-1,TGCAGCATTTCGACAGGGCGAAAGACTGAAGCTTTCTTT,CSISTGRKTEAFF
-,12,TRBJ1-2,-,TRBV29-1,TGCAGTACGGGCTGGGAGTCCGCCGGCTACACCTTC,CSTGWESAGYTF
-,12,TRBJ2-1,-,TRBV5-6,TGTGCCAGCAGTCAGGTCGGTAATGAGCAGTTCTTC,CASSQVGNEQFF
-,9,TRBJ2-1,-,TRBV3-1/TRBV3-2,TGTGCCGCCCAGGGTGAGCAGTTCTTC,CAAQGEQFF
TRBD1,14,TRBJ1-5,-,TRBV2,TGTGCCAGCAGTGCGGGACAGAACAATCAGCCCCAGCATTTT,CASSAGQNNQPQHF
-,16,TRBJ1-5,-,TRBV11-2,TGTGCCAGCAGCCACGGGACATCGAGGTACAATCAGCCCCAGCATTTT,CASSHGTSRYNQPQHF
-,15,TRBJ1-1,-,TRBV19,TGTGCCAGTACTCAATCCGCCGGGTTGAACACTGAAGCTTTCTTT,CASTQSAGLNTEAFF
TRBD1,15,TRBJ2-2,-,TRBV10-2,TGCGCCAGCAGTGACCCGGGACAGGGGGCCGGGGAGCTGTTTTTT,CASSDPGQGAGELFF
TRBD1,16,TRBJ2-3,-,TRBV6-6,TGTGCCAGCAGTTGGGACAGAATTAATCTCACAGATACGCAGTATTTT,CASSWDRINLTDTQYF
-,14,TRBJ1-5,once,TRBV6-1,TGTGCCAGCAGTGAAGGCGATAGCAATCAGCCCCAGCATTTT,CASSEGDSNQPQHF
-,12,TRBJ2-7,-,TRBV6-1,TGTGCCAGCGGCCCTCAGGGCTACGAGCAGTACTTC,CASGPQGYEQYF
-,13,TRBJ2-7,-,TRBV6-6,TGTGCCAGCAGTTACGGCAGGTTCTACGAGCAGTACTTC,CASSYGRFYEQYF
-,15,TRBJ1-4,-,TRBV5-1,TGCGCCAGCAGCTTGGTGGCTTCTCCCAATGAAAAACTGTTTTTT,CASSLVASPNEKLFF
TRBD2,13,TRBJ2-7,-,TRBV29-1,TGCAGCGTTGCGGGCGGGGGGGTAGGTGAGCAGTACTTC,CSVAGGGVGEQYF
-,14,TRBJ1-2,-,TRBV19,TGTGCCAGTAGTATAGTGGGAGGGCAACCTGGCTACACCTTC,CASSIVGGQPGYTF
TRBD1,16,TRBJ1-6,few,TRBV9,TGTGCCAGCAGCGCGCCTCAGACAGGGGGTAATTCACCCCTCCACTTT,CASSAPQTGGNSPLHF
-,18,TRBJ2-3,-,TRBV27,TGTGCCAGCAGTTTATCGATGTTACTCCCCCTCAGCACAGATACGCAGTATTTT,CASSLSMLLPLSTDTQYF
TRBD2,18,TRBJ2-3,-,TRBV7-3,TGTGCCAGCAGCGGTGGACTAGCGGGAGGAGTCGGGACAGATACGCAGTATTTT,CASSGGLAGGVGTDTQYF
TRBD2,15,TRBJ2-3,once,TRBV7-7,TGTGCCAGCAGCTCTTCTAGCGGGGGGACAGATACGCAGTATTTT,CASSSSSGGTDTQYF
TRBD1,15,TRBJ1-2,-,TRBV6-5,TGTGCCAGCAGTTACTTAGGACAGGGCTCGGTTGGCTACACCTTC,CASSYLGQGSVGYTF
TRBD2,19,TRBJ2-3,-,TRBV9,TGTGCCAGCAGCGGAGTAACTAGCGCCCGAGAGGAAAGCACAGATACGCAGTATTTT,CASSGVTSAREESTDTQYF